These 27 T cell receptor beta chains were sequenced from one sample in a study of blood T cell repertoires in COVID-19. Profiled with immunoSEQ multiplex PCR; TCRdb holds only in-frame clones, not every one. Of around 330,000 clones in the sample, roughly 90% were seen once. The sample consisted of PBMCs or T cells enriched from blood (not recorded which). The receptors come from a man aged 60-69 years who had recovered from COVID-19.

This chain joins TRBV4-2 and TRBJ2-1; 9 nucleotides agree with TRBD2. CDR3 length: 16 residues. V trimming: 0 bases; J trimming: 4 bases; junction bases outside the gene matches: 4. Germline CDR1 LGHNA, CDR2 YNFKEQ. CDR3 in amino acids: CASSQDVRGGYNEQFF. The CDR3 nucleotides are TGTGCCAGCAGCCAAGACGTGCGGGGGGGGTACAATGAGCAGTTCTTC.

V and J are TRBV14 and TRBJ1-2; tentative D call: TRBD1 (5 bases). With 0 bases removed from V and 10 bases from J, the gap between germline ends came to 15 bases. The CDR3 spans 14 residues. CDR1 and CDR2 (germline): SGHDN, FVKESK. The CDR3 bases are TGTGCCAGCAGCCAAGATTTGGTTCGGGGGACCTACACCTTC. Translation gives CASSQDLVRGTYTF.

The J gene is TRBJ2-7, the V gene TRBV9, with TRBD2 identical over 7 bases. The CDR3 length is 13 residues. From germline, CDR1 is SGDLS and CDR2 YYNGEE. Germline trimming cut 4 bases from V and 3 bases from J; bases unmatched to any gene: 4. The CDR3 DNA sequence: TGTGCCAGCAGCTCTGGACTAGGCTACGAGCAGTACTTC. Its translation is CASSSGLGYEQYF. Together with reference TRBV9 and TRBJ2-7, the CDR3 gives the full variable domain: DSGVTQTPKHLITATGQRVTLRCSPRSGDLSVYWYQQSLDQGLQFLIQYYNGEERAKGNILERFSAQQFPDLHSELNLSSLELGDSALYFCASSSGLGYEQYFGPGTRLTVT.

The rearrangement links TRBV4-3 to TRBJ1-6, with TRBD1 identical over 8 bases. Per the germline V gene, CDR1 is LGHNA and CDR2 is YSLEER. V lost 0 bases, J lost 7 bases, and 8 bases stayed unmatched. This CDR3 is built from 17 residues. This CDR3 reads CASSQDPAGGTNSPLHF. The DNA for the CDR3 is TGCGCCAGCAGCCAAGATCCGGCAGGGGGCACAAATTCACCCCTCCACTTT.

This chain joins TRBV12-3 or TRBV12-4 and TRBJ2-1; 7 bases fit TRBD2. CDR3 size: 13 residues. With 3 bases clipped from V and 10 bases from J, the junction kept 6 bases outside the gene matches. CDR3 bases: TGTGCCAGCAGTTTCCTGGGGGGGACGGAGCAGTTCTTC. Translated: CASSFLGGTEQFF.

In its sample, this clone was seen once. The genes are TRBV27 and TRBJ1-5, with D possibly TRBD1 on 6 matching bases. V was clipped by 8 bases and J by 4 bases, with 9 bases between them. From germline, CDR1 is MNHEY and CDR2 SMNVEV (reference sequence). The CDR3 extends over 12 amino acids. CDR3 DNA sequence: TGTGCCAGCCGTACAGGGAATCAGCCCCAGCATTTT. Its translation is CASRTGNQPQHF.

The genes are TRBV10-2 and TRBJ1-1, with 12 bases matching TRBD1. CDR3 length: 15 amino acids. Unmatched junction bases numbered 4, after V lost 6 bases and J lost 2 bases. CDR1 is WSHSY and CDR2 is SAAADI in the germline V gene. The CDR3 DNA reads as TGCGCCAGCAGGGGACAGGGGGCTTTAAACACTGAAGCTTTCTTT. Its translation is CASRGQGALNTEAFF.

V is TRBV29-1 and J is TRBJ2-5; a possible D gene is TRBD2 (5 bases). Germline-derived CDR1 and CDR2 are SQVTM and ANQGSEA. The V end lost 7 bases, the J end lost 3 bases, and 15 bases lay between the germline ends. The length of the CDR3 is 13 residues. CDR3 in DNA: TGCAGCGCCGGTCCGGGATGGAAAGAGACCCAGTACTTC. Residues: CSAGPGWKETQYF.

The rearrangement uses TRBV28 and TRBJ1-6; 7 bases match TRBD1. CDR1 and CDR2 from the germline V gene are MDHEN and SYDVKM. The CDR3 runs 15 residues. V dropped 7 bases and J dropped 4; count of bases not matched to a gene: 7. CDR3 DNA: TGTGCCAGCACCCTAGGACAGGCGTATAATTCACCCCTCCACTTT. It yields the protein CASTLGQAYNSPLHF.

The chain employs TRBV7-2 and TRBJ1-2, with 9 nucleotides matching TRBD1. Germline-derived CDR1 and CDR2 are SGHTA and FQGNSA. Germline trimming cut 3 bases from V and 6 bases from J; bases unmatched to any gene: 5. CDR3 size: 14 residues. CDR3 region: CASSFRDRVNGYTF. The CDR3 DNA reads as TGTGCCAGCAGCTTCCGGGACAGGGTAAATGGCTACACCTTC.

V is TRBV3-1 (or the pseudogene TRBV3-2) and J is TRBJ2-1; D possibly matches TRBD1 or TRBD2 (7 bases each). The CDR3 loop spans 13 amino acids. Germline loops: CDR1 LGHDT, CDR2 YNNKEL (reference sequence). V lost 7 bases, J lost 8 bases, and 15 bases lay in between. The CDR3 DNA reads as TGTGCCAGCAACCAGGGGGGGCCGGATGAGCAGTTCTTC. Its protein is CASNQGGPDEQFF.

This clone was seen once. The CDR3 DNA reads as TGTGCCAGCAGGGGACAGGGAGAAAGGGGCTACACCTTC. This sequence encodes CASRGQGERGYTF. The V gene is TRBV27, the J gene TRBJ1-2, with 9 bases matching TRBD1. J lost 8 bases, V lost 6 bases, and 7 bases had no gene match. This CDR3 has 13 residues. Germline lookup yields CDR1 MNHEY and CDR2 SMNVEV (reference sequence).

Only a few counts were recorded for this clone. V is TRBV11-3 and J is TRBJ1-1; no clear D. The V end was cut by 8 bases, the J end by 4 bases, with 17 bases between. Germline V lookup: CDR1 SGHNT, CDR2 YENEEA. The CDR3 has 14 amino acids. CDR3 sequence: CASRPAGWVTEAFF. The CDR3 DNA is TGTGCCAGCCGCCCGGCCGGGTGGGTCACTGAAGCTTTCTTT.

This clone was observed a single time. The CDR3 nucleotides read TGCGCCAGCAGTTCCGGGATATTCCCAACAGATACGCAGTATTTT. The encoded protein is CASSSGIFPTDTQYF. The chain has TRBV5-1 and TRBJ2-3; a weak D match, TRBD2 (5 bases). This CDR3 contains 15 residues. The V end was cut by 5 bases, the J end by 3 bases, with 16 bases between. CDR1 and CDR2 (germline): SGHRS, YFSETQ.

The chain recombines TRBV19 with TRBJ2-7; 7 positions agree with TRBD1. The CDR3 extends over 15 amino acids. Germline trimming cut 1 base from V and 3 bases from J; bases unmatched to any gene: 6. The germline gives CDR1 LNHDA, CDR2 SQIVND (reference sequence). Here the CDR3 reads CASSIGQGEIYEQYF. The CDR3 bases are TGTGCCAGTAGTATAGGACAGGGCGAGATCTACGAGCAGTACTTC.

The genes are TRBV3-1 (or the pseudogene TRBV3-2) and TRBJ2-1; D gene unclear. Trimming took off 0 bases at V and 8 bases at J, with 14 bases between the two ends. Germline V gene data show CDR1 as LGHDT and CDR2 as YNNKEL (reference sequence). The CDR3 covers 15 residues. The CDR3 loop is CASSQDLVSRDEQFF. The CDR3 DNA is TGTGCCAGCAGCCAAGATCTGGTTAGTCGCGATGAGCAGTTCTTC.

The chain joins TRBV19 to TRBJ1-5; TRBD1 aligns across 7 bases. This CDR3 is 16 amino acids long. Germline V gene lookup returns CDR1 LNHDA and CDR2 SQIVND (reference sequence). Losses at the gene ends were 6 bases for V and 1 base for J; bases not matched to a gene: 9. The CDR3 coding sequence is TGTGCCAGTAGCAGACGAGGACAGGTGAGCAATCAGCCCCAGCATTTT. This sequence encodes CASSRRGQVSNQPQHF.

Here the CDR3 reads CASSVTTSYNEQFF. In DNA, the CDR3 is TGTGCCAGCAGCGTAACTACCTCCTACAATGAGCAGTTCTTC. The rearrangement joins TRBV9 to TRBJ2-1, with unresolved D. CDR3 length equals 14 residues. With 1 base removed from V and 0 bases from J, the gap between germline ends came to 5 bases. Germline V CDR1 and CDR2: SGDLS, YYNGEE. Full variable domain (missing parts from reference TRBV9 and TRBJ2-1): DSGVTQTPKHLITATGQRVTLRCSPRSGDLSVYWYQQSLDQGLQFLIQYYNGEERAKGNILERFSAQQFPDLHSELNLSSLELGDSALYFCASSVTTSYNEQFFGPGTRLTVL.

The chain links TRBV27 to TRBJ1-5, with 7 bases matching TRBD1. The length of the CDR3 is 15 residues. CDR1 is MNHEY and CDR2 is SMNVEV in the germline V gene (reference sequence). With V trimmed by 6 bases and J by 1 base, 6 bases remained unmatched. This chain's CDR3 is CASSIQGLSNQPQHF. The DNA for the CDR3 is TGTGCCAGCAGCATACAGGGGTTAAGCAATCAGCCCCAGCATTTT.

CDR3 residues: CASSENSGSPLHF. For the CDR3, the DNA is TGTGCCAGCAGCGAAAATAGCGGGTCACCCCTCCACTTT. V gene TRBV2 combines with J gene TRBJ1-6; D unresolved. This CDR3 contains 13 residues. Germline CDR1 is SNHLY and CDR2 is FYNNEI. Between the trimmed V and J ends, which lost 6 bases and 10 bases, there was a span of 13 bases. Based on the CDR3 plus reference TRBV2 and TRBJ1-6, the full variable domain is EPEVTQTPSHQVTQMGQEVILRCVPISNHLYFYWYRQILGQKVEFLVSFYNNEISEKSEIFDDQFSVERPDGSNFTLKIRSTKLEDSAMYFCASSENSGSPLHFGNGTRLTVT.

V usage is TRBV2 and J usage is TRBJ1-5; no reliable D call. CDR3 length: 13 residues. V lost 4 bases to trimming and J lost 7 bases, with 11 bases between them. Germline-derived CDR1 and CDR2 are SNHLY and FYNNEI. The CDR3 region has the DNA TGTGCCAGCAGTGTGTTTAGTAGACAGCCCCAGCATTTT. This translates into CASSVFSRQPQHF. The full variable domain, with the rest looked up from reference TRBV2 and TRBJ1-5, is EPEVTQTPSHQVTQMGQEVILRCVPISNHLYFYWYRQILGQKVEFLVSFYNNEISEKSEIFDDQFSVERPDGSNFTLKIRSTKLEDSAMYFCASSVFSRQPQHFGDGTRLSIL.

The chain uses TRBV15 and TRBJ1-3; possibly TRBD1 for D (6 bases). The germline gives CDR1 LNHNV, CDR2 YYDKDF (reference sequence). The V end lost 0 bases, the J end lost 1 base, and 10 bases lay between the germline ends. The CDR3 is made up of 16 amino acids. CDR3 amino acids: CATSRELGASGNTIYF. The CDR3 nucleotides are TGTGCCACCAGCAGAGAATTGGGGGCTTCTGGAAACACCATATATTTT.

The chain links TRBV4-3 to TRBJ2-1; 12 bases are a match to TRBD2. Germline lookup yields CDR1 LGHNA and CDR2 YSLEER. The length of the CDR3 is 16 residues. J lost 8 bases, V lost 3 bases, and 8 bases had no gene match. CDR3: CASSHTSGGSQYEQFF. The CDR3 DNA reads TGCGCCAGCAGCCACACTAGCGGGGGGAGCCAATATGAGCAGTTCTTC.

This chain links TRBV19 with TRBJ2-2; D perhaps matches TRBD2 (5 bases). Germline values: CDR1 LNHDA, CDR2 SQIVND (reference sequence). The CDR3 covers 13 residues. V was pared by 3 bases and J by 4 bases, with 6 bases between. The CDR3 DNA follows: TGTGCCAGTAGTATTCGGGGCACCGGGGAGCTGTTTTTT. It yields the protein CASSIRGTGELFF.

This clone was found a few times. V and J are TRBV27 and TRBJ2-2; no clear D gene. This CDR3 has 11 amino acids. V was shortened by 6 bases and J by 5 bases, with 4 bases between the two germline ends. Germline CDR1 is MNHEY and CDR2 is SMNVEV (reference sequence). The CDR3 sequence: CASSRTGELFF. The CDR3, as DNA: TGTGCCAGCAGCCGTACCGGGGAGCTGTTTTTT.

V usage is TRBV11-2 and J usage is TRBJ2-3, with D perhaps TRBD2 (5 bases). Trimming removed 0 bases from V and 2 bases from J, with 15 bases in between. The CDR3 loop spans 17 amino acids. Germline assignment: CDR1 SGHAT and CDR2 FQNNGV. The CDR3 coding sequence is TGTGCCAGCAGCTTAGATCCCACAGCGGCAATCACAGATACGCAGTATTTT. As protein: CASSLDPTAAITDTQYF.

As DNA, the CDR3 is TGTGCCAGTAGACCTGCGAGCGGGGAGCAGTTCTTC. This translates into CASRPASGEQFF. The J gene is TRBJ2-1, the V gene TRBV19, with D perhaps matching TRBD2 (6 bases). This CDR3 is 12 amino acids long. Germline CDR1 is LNHDA and CDR2 is SQIVND (reference sequence). The ends were cut back, 6 bases at V and 10 bases at J, with 13 bases in the middle.